These 14 T cell receptor beta chains came from one sample sequenced in a study of blood T cell repertoires in COVID-19. Repertoires were generated with immunoSEQ multiplex PCR, while TCRdb's copy carries only in-frame clones and drops some. The sample lists 150,000 to 200,000 clones, roughly 80% occurring once. The sequencing sample was made of PBMCs or T cells enriched from blood (not recorded which). All receptors come from a man in his forties or fifties who had recovered from COVID-19.

The sample holds a few counts of this clone. The rearrangement links TRBV24-1 to TRBJ1-5, with 8 bases identical to TRBD1. There are 16 residues in the CDR3. Germline CDR1 reads KGHDR; CDR2 reads SFDVKD. Unmatched junction bases numbered 11, after V lost 4 bases and J lost 7 bases. Here the CDR3 DNA reads TGTGCCACCAGTGAGGGTAGACAGGGGCCAAACCAGCCCCAGCATTTT. As protein: CATSEGRQGPNQPQHF.

The chain employs TRBV5-6 and TRBJ1-3, with 10 bases lining up with TRBD1. The germline CDR1 and CDR2 sequences are SGHDT and YYEEEE. The CDR3 contains 16 residues. V dropped 3 bases and J dropped 0; count of bases not matched to a gene: 3. The chain's CDR3 is CASSSRDRGSGNTIYF. The CDR3 bases are TGTGCCAGCAGCTCCCGGGACAGGGGCTCTGGAAACACCATATATTTT.

V is TRBV28 and J is TRBJ2-7; D uncertain. The CDR3 spans 12 residues. Per germline, CDR1 MDHEN and CDR2 SYDVKM. The V gene lost 5 bases and the J gene lost 2 bases, with 7 bases spanning the gap. The chain's CDR3 is CASSPPTYEQYF. CDR3 nucleotide sequence: TGTGCCAGCAGTCCCCCTACCTACGAGCAGTACTTC.

In its sample, this clone ranks as large (0.1 to 1%). The V and J genes are TRBV11-2 and TRBJ1-1, with D possibly matching TRBD1 (5 bases). CDR3 length: 17 amino acids. Trimming left V 5 bases short and J 1 base short, with 20 bases between. Germline loops: CDR1 SGHAT, CDR2 FQNNGV. The CDR3 nucleotides are TGTGCCAGCAGCACCCGGGACTTAGATGGGGCGAACACTGAAGCTTTCTTT. As protein: CASSTRDLDGANTEAFF.

The chain uses TRBV6-5 and TRBJ2-7, with D possibly TRBD2 on 5 matching bases. Trimming shortened V by 6 bases and J by 4 bases, and 10 bases separated the two germline ends. Per germline, CDR1 MNHEY and CDR2 SVGAGI. The CDR3 spans 12 residues. The CDR3 DNA reads TGTGCCAGCAGGAGGGAACTATACGAGCAGTACTTC. Translating it yields CASRRELYEQYF.

V gene TRBV30 combines with J gene TRBJ1-6; D remains unclear. Germline V CDR1 and CDR2: GTSNPN, SVGIG (reference sequence). V dropped 1 base and J dropped 5 bases, with 6 bases sitting between them. This CDR3 has 13 residues. CDR3 protein: CAWSAGNNSPLHF. The CDR3 DNA reads as TGTGCCTGGAGTGCGGGGAATAATTCACCCCTCCACTTT.

The sample holds one count of this clone. The chain recombines TRBV28 with TRBJ2-2, with TRBD1 matching over 7 bases. CDR1 is MDHEN, CDR2 SYDVKM, per germline. The CDR3 loop spans 15 amino acids. The trim removed 2 bases at V and 6 bases at J, leaving 6 bases unmatched. The DNA for the CDR3 is TGTGCCAGCAGTTTAGATGTTACAGGGGCCGGGGAGCTGTTTTTT. Amino acid sequence: CASSLDVTGAGELFF.

This clone was counted between two and nine times. The chain employs TRBV19 and TRBJ1-5; weak D call: TRBD1 (5 bases). The CDR3 runs to 14 residues. V was shortened by 5 bases and J by 6 bases, with 14 bases between the two germline ends. Germline V gene lookup returns CDR1 LNHDA and CDR2 SQIVND (reference sequence). CDR3 sequence reads: CASSSTGFGQPQHF. The DNA of the CDR3 is TGTGCCAGTAGTTCAACAGGATTCGGTCAGCCCCAGCATTTT.

V usage is TRBV19 and J usage is TRBJ2-1, with D unresolved. The length of the CDR3 is 16 residues. Germline CDR1 is LNHDA and CDR2 is SQIVND (reference sequence). Trimming cost V 3 bases and J 2 bases, with 14 bases left between them. The CDR3 DNA is TGTGCCAGTAGTATCCCCCTCCCGGGTACCTACAATGAGCAGTTCTTC. This gives the protein CASSIPLPGTYNEQFF.

V is TRBV5-1 and J is TRBJ2-3; TRBD1 might be the D (5 bases). The CDR3 is 14 residues long. Between the trimmed V and J ends, which lost 4 bases and 0 bases, there was a span of 9 bases. Germline loops: CDR1 SGHRS, CDR2 YFSETQ. As DNA, the CDR3 is TGCGCCAGCAGCGATGGACATAGCACAGATACGCAGTATTTT. Translation: CASSDGHSTDTQYF.

Regarding this clone: This likely traces to a read error, being one base from a far larger clone. This rearrangement joins TRBV11-2 to TRBJ2-7, with 7 bases that match TRBD1. CDR3 size: 13 residues. Trimming removed 5 bases from V and 0 bases from J; junction bases left unmatched: 1. The germline V gene has CDR1 SGHAT and CDR2 FQNNGV. The CDR3 coding sequence is TGTGCCAGCAGCCGGGACAGCTCCTACGAGCAGTACTTC. Protein sequence: CASSRDSSYEQYF.

The DNA of the CDR3 is TGTGCCAGCAGTGATCCCGGACTAGCCAGCAATGAGCAGTTCTTC. Its protein product is CASSDPGLASNEQFF. V gene TRBV25-1 combines with J gene TRBJ2-1, with TRBD2 matching 8 bases. The CDR3 totals 15 residues. Unmatched junction bases numbered 7, after V lost 3 bases and J lost 6 bases. From germline, CDR1 is MGHDK and CDR2 SYGVNS.

The chain combines TRBV19 with TRBJ1-5; 8 bases align to TRBD1. The ends lost 7 bases at V and 9 bases at J; junction bases unmatched: 11. There are 14 residues in the CDR3. CDR1 is LNHDA and CDR2 is SQIVND in the germline V gene (reference sequence). This CDR3 reads CASTRGQGQGPQHF. The CDR3 bases are TGTGCCAGTACCAGAGGACAGGGTCAAGGGCCCCAGCATTTT. Full variable domain (rest looked up from reference TRBV19 and TRBJ1-5): DGGITQSPKYLFRKEGQNVTLSCEQNLNHDAMYWYRQDPGQGLRLIYYSQIVNDFQKGDIAEGYSVSREKKESFPLTVTSAQKNPTAFYLCASTRGQGQGPQHFGDGTRLSIL.

This clone was counted a few times. The CDR3 is CASKAGAAFYEQYF. The DNA of the CDR3 is TGTGCCAGCAAGGCAGGGGCAGCTTTTTACGAGCAGTACTTC. The J gene is TRBJ2-7, the V gene TRBV6-5; perhaps TRBD1 as D (6 bases). V was clipped by 7 bases and J by 4 bases, with 17 bases between them. The CDR3 runs to 14 residues. In germline, CDR1 is MNHEY, CDR2 SVGAGI.